These 23 T cell receptor beta chains originate from one sample sequenced in a study of beta chain features in type 1 diabetes (dated by TCRdb to 2016 to 2018). The library was produced with the immunoSEQ multiplex PCR assay. The High Capacity cDNA Reverse Transcription Kit was used to reverse transcribe all of the isolated RNA, meaning that expressed TCRB transcripts were what got sequenced. Entries here come from immuneACCESS through TCRdb and include only in-frame sequences with V and J called. Some clones fail to appear in such tables; in the studies checked, an unresolved V gene covers under half of the shortfall, and the cause of the remainder is unknown. This sample is represented by roughly 250,000 clones; 9.6% of them were singletons. Around 0.031% of the sample is taken by the ten largest. The sample taken for sequencing was naive CD4+ T cells from blood. The cell subset or site label on this specimen signifies: true naive CD4+ T cells. These TCRs come from a woman younger than 30 in good health.

The rearrangement links TRBV1 to TRBJ2-5; the tabulated D call, TRBD2, remains unverified against the DNA. TRBV1 is shown as a pseudogene. The CDR3 contains 16 residues. CDR3 DNA sequence: TGCACCAGCACGCGGGAGAGAGGCTGGGGTCAAGAGACCCAGTACTTC. Protein product: CTSTRERGWGQETQYF.

This clone turned up a few times. The chain employs TRBV7-9 and TRBJ1-2; 8 bases are a match to TRBD1. Germline assignment: CDR1 SEHNR and CDR2 FQNEAQ (reference sequence). Trimming removed 5 bases from V and 0 bases from J; junction bases left unmatched: 8. The CDR3 loop spans 16 amino acids. CDR3: CASSPRTGSANYGYTF. The CDR3 bases are TGTGCCAGCAGCCCTAGGACAGGGTCGGCTAACTATGGCTACACCTTC.

There are a few counts of this clone. The DNA of the CDR3 is TGTGCCTGTGAACTAGCGGGGGGGCCTTATAATGAGCAGTTCTTC. This encodes CACELAGGPYNEQFF. The chain links TRBV30 to TRBJ2-1; the match to TRBD2 covers 13 bases. Germline lookup yields CDR1 GTSNPN and CDR2 SVGIG (reference sequence). V gave up 6 bases and J gave up 7 bases; unmatched junction bases: 9. The CDR3 runs 15 residues.

This clone occurred many times. The rearrangement uses TRBV7-9 and TRBJ2-7; the D is unclear. The CDR3 runs 11 residues. Trimming took off 5 bases at V and 5 bases at J, with 7 bases between the two ends. CDR1 and CDR2 from the germline V gene are SEHNR and FQNEAQ (reference sequence). CDR3 amino acids: CASSSSDEQYF. CDR3 coding DNA: TGTGCCAGCAGCAGTTCGGACGAGCAGTACTTC.

This clone has a handful of counts. J is TRBJ2-7 and V is TRBV27; D might be TRBD2 (6 bases). The V gene lost 3 bases and the J gene lost 9 bases, with 21 bases spanning the gap. CDR1 and CDR2 from the germline V gene are MNHEY and SMNVEV (reference sequence). The CDR3 runs 15 residues. This CDR3 is CASSFSGISLSGQYF. The CDR3, as DNA: TGTGCCAGCAGTTTTTCGGGTATCTCTCTTAGCGGGCAGTACTTC.

In this sample, this clone turned up a few times. The J gene is TRBJ2-7, the V gene TRBV18; TRBD1 matches at 12 bases. Germline CDR1 reads KGHSH; CDR2 reads LQKENI. The CDR3 totals 16 residues. The V and J ends lost 1 base and 6 bases, in that order; junction bases with no gene match: 7. In nucleotides, the CDR3 is TGTGCCAGCTCACCACGGGGACAGGGGGCGTTAGGCGAGCAGTACTTC. Protein product: CASSPRGQGALGEQYF. Based on the CDR3 plus reference TRBV18 and TRBJ2-7, the full variable domain is NAGVMQNPRHLVRRRGQEARLRCSPMKGHSHVYWYRQLPEEGLKFMVYLQKENIIDESGMPKERFSAEFPKEGPSILRIQQVVRGDSAAYFCASSPRGQGALGEQYFGPGTRLTVT.

This clone showed up just a few times. The genes are TRBV9 and TRBJ2-1; D gene unclear. From germline, CDR1 is SGDLS and CDR2 YYNGEE. The CDR3 has 17 amino acids. V was pared by 0 bases and J by 0 bases, with 13 bases between. The CDR3 sequence: CASSVAWSLSSYNEQFF. In DNA form, the CDR3 reads TGTGCCAGCAGCGTAGCTTGGAGCTTAAGCTCCTACAATGAGCAGTTCTTC.

This clone has a handful of counts. The rearrangement links TRBV9 to TRBJ1-3; 7 nucleotides agree with TRBD1. Per germline, CDR1 SGDLS and CDR2 YYNGEE. V shed 4 bases, J shed 0 bases, and the junction held 16 bases outside the gene matches. The CDR3 spans 19 residues. CDR3 coding DNA: TGTGCCAGCAGCCCCCGCTGGAGGGGGCAGGGAGTCTCTGGAAACACCATATATTTT. Protein: CASSPRWRGQGVSGNTIYF.

The chain has TRBV19 and TRBJ1-5; 9 bases match TRBD1. J gave up 7 bases and V 5 bases, and 12 bases lay outside the gene matches. CDR3 length: 16 amino acids. Germline V gene data show CDR1 as LNHDA and CDR2 as SQIVND (reference sequence). The CDR3 region has the DNA TGTGCCAGTAGTTTAAGGACAGGGGCCTCCCTGCAGCCCCAGCATTTT. It translates to CASSLRTGASLQPQHF.

This clone has a handful of counts. The chain uses TRBV6-5 and TRBJ2-4; D unresolved. CDR1 is MNHEY, CDR2 SVGAGI, per germline. The CDR3 length is 15 residues. V lost 6 bases, J lost 4 bases, and 16 bases lay in between. This CDR3 is CASRQTGQSKNIQYF. As DNA, the CDR3 is TGTGCCAGCAGACAGACCGGTCAGAGTAAAAACATTCAGTACTTC.

J is TRBJ2-7 and V is TRBV6-1; perhaps TRBD2 as D (6 bases). CDR3 length: 15 residues. Trimming shortened V by 4 bases and J by 3 bases, and 16 bases separated the two germline ends. Germline CDR1 reads MNHNS; CDR2 reads SASEGT. This CDR3 is CASSAASVADYEQYF. CDR3 DNA sequence: TGTGCCAGCAGTGCCGCCTCGGTAGCGGACTACGAGCAGTACTTC.

The V gene is TRBV5-1, the J gene TRBJ2-3; tentative D call: TRBD2 (5 bases). V was pared by 0 bases and J by 4 bases, with 9 bases between. CDR1 is SGHRS, CDR2 YFSETQ, per germline. The CDR3 loop spans 14 amino acids. In DNA form, the CDR3 reads TGCGCCAGCAGCTTGGCGGGATCTTCAGATACGCAGTATTTT. Translated, it gives CASSLAGSSDTQYF.

This chain uses TRBV5-6 with TRBJ2-7; 7 nucleotides line up with TRBD1. CDR3 length equals 15 residues. Germline V gene data show CDR1 as SGHDT and CDR2 as YYEEEE. Germline trimming cut 4 bases from V and 3 bases from J; bases unmatched to any gene: 10. The CDR3 DNA follows: TGTGCCAGCAGCCAATTCCGGGACAGCCTCTACGAGCAGTACTTC. This sequence encodes CASSQFRDSLYEQYF.

This clone appeared a few times. The chain employs TRBV5-1 and TRBJ2-7; 8 bases fit TRBD1. This CDR3 has 15 residues. The J segment lost 3 bases and the V segment lost 3 bases, leaving 8 bases of the junction unmatched. Germline CDR1 is SGHRS and CDR2 is YFSETQ. The CDR3 bases are TGCGCCAGCAGCTCCGGACAGGGAAGGGACTACGAGCAGTACTTC. It codes for CASSSGQGRDYEQYF.

This clone showed up just a few times. The genes are TRBV30 and TRBJ1-3; D is perhaps TRBD1 (6 bases). CDR1 and CDR2 from the germline V gene are GTSNPN and SVGIG (reference sequence). This CDR3 has 13 amino acids. The germline V and J ends were trimmed by 4 bases and 3 bases, with 10 bases remaining between them. The CDR3 bases are TGTGCCTGGAAGCTGACAGGTGGAAACACCATATATTTT. Translating gives CAWKLTGGNTIYF. The full variable domain, with the rest looked up from reference TRBV30 and TRBJ1-3, is SQTIHQWPATLVQPVGSPLSLECTVEGTSNPNLYWYRQAAGRGLQLLFYSVGIGQISSEVPQNLSASRPQDRQFILSSKKLLLSDSGFYLCAWKLTGGNTIYFGEGSWLTVV.

The V call is TRBV30, the J call TRBJ1-1, with a possible D match to TRBD1 (5 bases). With 2 bases removed from V and 5 bases from J, the gap between germline ends came to 12 bases. The CDR3 is 13 amino acids. Germline V gives CDR1 GTSNPN, CDR2 SVGIG (reference sequence). Here the CDR3 DNA reads TGTGCCTGGAGTTCTCAGGGCGGTACTGAAGCTTTCTTT. This translates into CAWSSQGGTEAFF.

The chain joins TRBV19 to TRBJ1-1; possibly TRBD1 for D (6 bases). CDR1 and CDR2 (germline): LNHDA, SQIVND (reference sequence). Between the trimmed V and J ends, which lost 5 bases and 2 bases, there was a span of 15 bases. This CDR3 comprises 15 residues. The CDR3 coding sequence is TGTGCCAGTAGTCGTCGGGACACACTTAACACTGAAGCTTTCTTT. Its translation is CASSRRDTLNTEAFF.

This chain links TRBV6-5 with TRBJ2-7, with TRBD2 matching over 8 bases. There are 16 residues in the CDR3. V trimming: 0 bases; J trimming: 3 bases; junction bases outside the gene matches: 7. Germline V gene data show CDR1 as MNHEY and CDR2 as SVGAGI. The CDR3 bases are TGTGCCAGCAGTTACTCGATTCTCGCGGGAGGCTACGAGCAGTACTTC. It yields the protein CASSYSILAGGYEQYF.

This clone turned up a few times. V gene TRBV7-2 combines with J gene TRBJ2-7, with 7 bases identical to TRBD2. V dropped 3 bases and J dropped 3; count of bases not matched to a gene: 5. Looked up from germline, CDR1 is SGHTA and CDR2 is FQGNSA. The CDR3 is 14 residues long. DNA of the CDR3: TGTGCCAGCAGCTTCGGGGGGACCAGCTACGAGCAGTACTTC. It is translated as CASSFGGTSYEQYF.

The table lists this clone with many counts. The chain couples TRBV4-1 to TRBJ2-7; D uncertain. V gave up 0 bases and J gave up 9 bases, with 9 bases separating them. CDR1 and CDR2 (germline): MGHRA, YSYEKL. CDR3 length: 12 amino acids. CDR3 loop: CASSQDHQVQYF. The CDR3 DNA is TGCGCCAGCAGCCAAGATCACCAGGTGCAGTACTTC.

For the CDR3, the DNA is TGTGCCAGCAGCTTGTATAGTGGGCAGGTCAAAAGGGGTAACTATGGCTACACCTTC. It encodes CASSLYSGQVKRGNYGYTF. The chain combines TRBV7-9 with TRBJ1-2, with D perhaps matching TRBD1 (5 bases). V lost 3 bases, J lost 1 base, and 24 bases lay in between. Germline assignment: CDR1 SEHNR and CDR2 FQNEAQ (reference sequence). The CDR3 totals 19 residues.

The chain combines TRBV19 with TRBJ2-1; 14 bases match TRBD2. The CDR3 spans 18 residues. CDR1 LNHDA and CDR2 SQIVND come from the germline V gene (reference sequence). The J segment lost 8 bases and the V segment lost 10 bases, leaving 19 bases of the junction unmatched. The chain's CDR3 is CATAGGGLAGGGRDEQFF. The DNA for the CDR3 is TGTGCCACCGCAGGGGGTGGACTAGCGGGAGGTGGTCGGGATGAGCAGTTCTTC.

This clone was recorded a few times. The chain carries TRBV30 and TRBJ2-7; the match to TRBD1 covers 10 bases. Germline V gene sequence: CDR1 GTSNPN, CDR2 SVGIG (reference sequence). The trim removed 2 bases at V and 0 bases at J, leaving 7 bases unmatched. The CDR3 extends over 16 amino acids. The CDR3 loop is CAWSPGTGAGSYEQYF. CDR3 nucleotides: TGTGCCTGGAGTCCCGGGACAGGGGCCGGCTCCTACGAGCAGTACTTC.